Included here is one T cell receptor (beta chain) sequence, with context. This table comes from immunoSEQ multiplex PCR, and its TCRdb copy is limited to in-frame clones, with some not included. Among approximately 1.5 million clones, approximately 98.5% were seen once, and the ten largest hold roughly 0.35%. This sample stems from a study of shared clonotypes between healthy human individuals. Overall study: Each donor contributed plates that comprised three CD4 naive, three CD4 memory, two CD8 naive and one CD8 memory.

Both subsets, CD45RA+ naive and CD45RA-negative memory, were split from the CD4+ cells. The germline V gene encodes CDR1 SGHRS and CDR2 YFSETQ. Trimming took 0 bases from V and 8 from J, leaving 8 bases between them. The CDR3 is 12 residues long. The rearrangement links TRBV5-1 to TRBJ1-1, with D hard to call. Input material: naive CD4+ T cells sorted from blood. As to subset: CD45RA+ positively selected. This sequence originates from a young man in good health. The CDR3 sequence is CASSLGQEEAFF. In DNA form, the CDR3 reads TGCGCCAGCAGCTTGGGTCAGGAGGAAGCTTTCTTT.